The 26 T cell receptor beta chains below were found in one sample sequenced in a study of blood T cells in healthy people across ages. Using a J-beta primer mix together with a sample-barcoded 5' primer, a second PCR was run for roughly 7 to 12 cycles. TCRdb passed the 5' RACE reads through MiXCR, listing each CDR3 protein once. This sample has 500,000 to 650,000 distinct CDR3 sequences; around a quarter occur once, and the top ten carry roughly 3.5%. This sample also appeared in a second study, on T cells of mothers and their children.

The source material was blood. The receptors were gathered from a boy aged 2 to 10 in good health.

The chain combines TRBV12-3 or TRBV12-4 with TRBJ2-4; a possible D gene is TRBD1 (8 bases). Trimming removed 6 bases from V and 7 bases from J, with 16 bases in between. The length of the CDR3 is 14 residues. CDR3 DNA sequence: TGTGCCAGCAGCGATGGACAGGGAGGGAACATTCAGTACTTC. Translated: CASSDGQGGNIQYF.

This clonotype has only a few counts. The CDR3 DNA is TGTGCCAGTAGTATTATCACATACGAAGAGCAGTACTTC. Its protein product is CASSIITYEEQYF. V gene TRBV19 combines with J gene TRBJ2-7; no reliable D call. With 3 bases removed from V and 7 bases from J, the gap between germline ends came to 13 bases. CDR1 and CDR2 from the germline V gene are LNHDA and SQIVND (reference sequence). This CDR3 comprises 13 residues.

This clonotype was observed a handful of times. This chain links TRBV5-5 with TRBJ2-5, with D unresolved. The CDR3 loop spans 13 amino acids. From germline, CDR1 is SGHKS and CDR2 YYEKEE (reference sequence). Trimming removed 5 bases from V and 2 bases from J, with 10 bases in between. In nucleotides, the CDR3 is TGTGCCAGCAGGTTAGCCTCACAAGAGACCCAGTACTTC. Protein: CASRLASQETQYF.

V and J are TRBV1 and TRBJ2-3; the D call of TRBD2 is as the table states it, not checked on the DNA. TRBV1 is termed a pseudogene. CDR3 length equals 16 residues. The CDR3 here is CTSSQLAGGSTDTQYF. CDR3 bases: TGCACCAGCAGCCAACTAGCGGGAGGGAGCACAGATACGCAGTATTTT.

This clonotype was seen a handful of times. V and J are TRBV29-1 and TRBJ1-2; maybe TRBD1 (6 bases). The germline gives CDR1 SQVTM, CDR2 ANQGSEA. V lost 8 bases to trimming and J lost 0 bases, with 13 bases between them. This CDR3 is 13 amino acids long. CDR3 sequence reads: CSTRDKANYGYTF. In nucleotides, the CDR3 is TGCAGCACCCGGGACAAAGCTAACTATGGCTACACCTTC.

The gene calls are TRBV14 and TRBJ2-4; 10 positions agree with TRBD1. The CDR3 contains 15 residues. V was pared by 2 bases and J by 6 bases, with 4 bases of the junction left unmatched. In germline, CDR1 is SGHDN, CDR2 FVKESK. In nucleotides, the CDR3 is TGTGCCAGCAGCCAACAGACAGGGGGCAGAAACATTCAGTACTTC. Encoded protein: CASSQQTGGRNIQYF.

The chain employs TRBV10-1 and TRBJ1-1; 11 nucleotides line up with TRBD1. The CDR3 contains 14 residues. V dropped 2 bases and J dropped 7; count of bases not matched to a gene: 3. Germline lookup yields CDR1 WNHNN and CDR2 SYGVQD (reference sequence). This CDR3 is CASSEGQGANEAFF. The CDR3 nucleotides are TGCGCCAGCAGTGAGGGACAGGGGGCGAATGAAGCTTTCTTT.

V usage is TRBV7-2 and J usage is TRBJ1-4; D is unclear. The CDR3 runs to 14 residues. Trimming stripped 5 bases from V and 8 bases from J, with 15 bases between. Germline CDR1 is SGHTA and CDR2 is FQGNSA. CDR3 nucleotides: TGTGCCAGCAGCCCCCGACGGGGTAGGGAAAAACTGTTTTTT. Protein product: CASSPRRGREKLFF.

This clonotype was seen a handful of times. This rearrangement joins TRBV9 to TRBJ2-5; D ambiguous. The end of the DNA aligns better with TRBJ2-1, so the J call may be wrong. This CDR3 comprises 14 residues. From germline, CDR1 is SGDLS and CDR2 YYNGEE. The CDR3 DNA is TGTGCCAGCAGCGTAGGGACCGCCCACAATGAGCAGTTCTTC. This encodes CASSVGTAHNEQFF.

J is TRBJ2-5 and V is TRBV12-3 or TRBV12-4; 7 bases align to TRBD2. V dropped 1 base and J dropped 2; count of bases not matched to a gene: 10. This CDR3 contains 17 residues. The CDR3: CASSLGTGGVLQETQYF. DNA for the CDR3: TGTGCCAGCAGTTTAGGGACGGGGGGAGTGTTGCAAGAGACCCAGTACTTC.

In its sample, this clonotype was seen many times. The gene calls are TRBV3-1 and TRBJ2-6; no definite D call. Trimming cost V 4 bases and J 1 base, with 5 bases left between them. CDR3 length: 14 amino acids. CDR1 is LGHDT, CDR2 YNNKEL, per germline (reference sequence). In nucleotides, the CDR3 is TGTGCCAGCAGCCGCCAGTCTGGGGCCAACGTCCTGACTTTC. Translating it yields CASSRQSGANVLTF.

This chain links TRBV28 with TRBJ2-5; D unresolved. The DNA end favors TRBJ2-7, so the J call may be wrong. Per the germline V gene, CDR1 is MDHEN and CDR2 is SYDVKM. This CDR3 has 15 residues. In nucleotides, the CDR3 is TGTGCCAGCAGTTCGACCCTTGGCAGGTCCTACGAGCAGTACTTC. Residues: CASSSTLGRSYEQYF.

This chain joins TRBV7-9 and TRBJ1-2; no definite D call. Trimming removed 3 bases from V and 5 bases from J, with 10 bases in between. This CDR3 region has 13 residues. Germline V gene data show CDR1 as SEHNR and CDR2 as FQNEAQ (reference sequence). The CDR3 nucleotides are TGTGCCAGCAGCTTGAGCGGGCTATATGGCTACACCTTC. Translated: CASSLSGLYGYTF.

DNA of the CDR3: TGTGCCAGTAGTCTCCAGGCCACGAACACCGGGGAGCTGTTTTTT. Its protein is CASSLQATNTGELFF. The chain uses TRBV2 and TRBJ2-2; unclear D gene. V lost 9 bases and J lost 0, with 14 bases in between. This CDR3 region has 15 residues. Germline values: CDR1 SNHLY, CDR2 FYNNEI.

The genes are TRBV6-5 and TRBJ1-4, with D perhaps matching TRBD1 (5 bases). The germline V and J ends were trimmed by 5 bases and 8 bases, with 9 bases remaining between them. The CDR3 sequence is 12 residues long. CDR1 is MNHEY, CDR2 SVGAGI, per germline. The CDR3 is CASSRGREKLFF. The CDR3 bases are TGTGCCAGCAGTCGGGGGAGGGAAAAACTGTTTTTT.

The J gene is TRBJ2-2, the V gene TRBV5-1; TRBD2 is a possible D gene (5 bases). Trimming stripped 3 bases from V and 1 base from J, with 10 bases between. Germline assignment: CDR1 SGHRS and CDR2 YFSETQ. This CDR3 contains 15 residues. The CDR3 DNA reads TGCGCCAGCAGCTGGGTCGCGGGGAACACCGGGGAGCTGTTTTTT. Protein sequence: CASSWVAGNTGELFF.

V usage is TRBV5-5 and J usage is TRBJ2-1; unclear D gene. Germline V gives CDR1 SGHKS, CDR2 YYEKEE (reference sequence). The CDR3 is 17 amino acids. Trimming pared 0 bases from V and 4 bases from J, leaving 17 bases between. CDR3 bases: TGTGCCAGCAGCTTGGCCCTAATAGCCCGTACGTACAATGAGCAGTTCTTC. Encoded protein: CASSLALIARTYNEQFF.

V gene TRBV5-4 combines with J gene TRBJ1-2; D uncertain. CDR3 size: 15 residues. Germline-derived CDR1 and CDR2 are SGHNT and YYREEE (reference sequence). V shed 0 bases and J shed 0 bases, with 9 bases lying between them. The chain's CDR3 is CASSLVTAANYGYTF. The CDR3 nucleotides read TGTGCCAGCAGCTTGGTAACAGCAGCTAACTATGGCTACACCTTC.

The rearrangement joins TRBV5-1 to TRBJ2-1; D is perhaps TRBD2 (6 bases). Trimming took 0 bases from V and 7 from J, leaving 20 bases between them. The CDR3 runs to 17 residues. CDR1 is SGHRS and CDR2 is YFSETQ in the germline V gene. The CDR3 sequence is CASSLVARGYVSNEQFF. As DNA, the CDR3 is TGCGCCAGCAGCTTGGTGGCCCGGGGGTATGTTTCGAATGAGCAGTTCTTC.

This clonotype has more than one count but fewer than ten. The chain uses TRBV29-1 and TRBJ2-7; weak D call: TRBD2 (5 bases). The CDR3 contains 12 residues. Trimming pared 5 bases from V and 3 bases from J, leaving 11 bases between. Germline lookup yields CDR1 SQVTM and CDR2 ANQGSEA. DNA of the CDR3: TGCAGCGTTCGGGGTTTTGGCTACGAGCAGTACTTC. This gives the protein CSVRGFGYEQYF.

V gene TRBV3-1 combines with J gene TRBJ2-4; D remains ambiguous. V dropped 2 bases and J dropped 0 bases, with 23 bases sitting between them. Germline-derived CDR1 and CDR2 are LGHDT and YNNKEL (reference sequence). This CDR3 contains 20 residues. This CDR3 is CASSQPPAYYSLLAKNIQYF. The CDR3 nucleotides read TGTGCCAGCAGCCAACCCCCGGCGTACTACTCACTTCTAGCCAAAAACATTCAGTACTTC.

CDR3 sequence (DNA): TGCGCCAGCAGCTTATCGGCAGTCTCCTACGAGCAGTACTTC. Translating gives CASSLSAVSYEQYF. This rearrangement joins TRBV5-1 to TRBJ2-7; D uncertain. Germline V lookup: CDR1 SGHRS, CDR2 YFSETQ. The ends were cut back, 2 bases at V and 0 bases at J, with 9 bases in the middle. This CDR3 is built from 14 residues.

This CDR3 is CASAIASGGETNEQFF. CDR3 coding DNA: TGTGCCAGCGCGATCGCTAGCGGGGGGGAAACCAATGAGCAGTTCTTC. The J gene is TRBJ2-7, the V gene TRBV2; 12 bases agree with TRBD2. The DNA end favors TRBJ2-1, so the J call may be wrong. Germline assignment: CDR1 SNHLY and CDR2 FYNNEI. The CDR3 is made up of 16 amino acids.

The chain links TRBV28 to TRBJ2-5; D might be TRBD2 (5 bases). Gene TRBJ2-1 matches the end of the DNA better, so the J call may be wrong. Germline-derived CDR1 and CDR2 are MDHEN and SYDVKM. The CDR3 runs to 13 residues. The CDR3 bases are TGTGCCAGCAGTTTCCCTAGCCTCAATGAGCAGTTCTTC. Its protein is CASSFPSLNEQFF.

The genes are TRBV20-1 and TRBJ2-3, with D maybe TRBD2 (5 bases). CDR3 length: 13 amino acids. Germline assignment: CDR1 DFQATT and CDR2 SNEGSKA (reference sequence). V lost 6 bases, J lost 0 bases, and 10 bases lay in between. The CDR3 bases are TGCAGTGCCTTAGCGAGTAGCACAGATACGCAGTATTTT. As protein: CSALASSTDTQYF.

This clonotype turned up a few times. The V call is TRBV20-1, the J call TRBJ2-5; 8 nucleotides line up with TRBD2. The DNA matches TRBJ2-1 better at its end, which makes the J call doubtful. Germline CDR1 DFQATT, CDR2 SNEGSKA (reference sequence). The CDR3 loop spans 15 amino acids. CDR3 in amino acids: CSATTGTRRLNEQFF. CDR3 sequence (DNA): TGCAGTGCCACGACCGGGACTAGGAGGTTGAATGAGCAGTTCTTC.